This passage covers 2 T cell receptor beta chains from one sample sequenced in a study of blood T cells in healthy people across ages. The use of a sample-barcoded 5' primer and a J-beta primer mix characterized a second PCR of about 7 to 12 cycles. MiXCR was run by TCRdb on the 5' RACE reads, yielding one entry per CDR3 protein. The sample shows over a million distinct CDR3 sequences, about 45% of them seen only once. The sample was blood. These receptors all come from a woman aged 18-35 years in good health.

CDR3 DNA: TGTGCCAGCAGCTTAATCCTCCTCCTAGCGGGAGTTATAGGTGAGCAGTTCTTC. Its translation is CASSLILLLAGVIGEQFF. This chain joins TRBV7-9 and TRBJ2-1, with 10 bases that match TRBD2. Germline V gene lookup returns CDR1 SEHNR and CDR2 FQNEAQ (reference sequence). This CDR3 has 18 amino acids. The J segment lost 9 bases and the V segment lost 2 bases, leaving 16 bases of the junction unmatched.

The rearrangement joins TRBV5-1 to TRBJ2-3, with a tentative D call TRBD2 (6 bases). Trimming removed 6 bases at V and 4 bases at J, with 15 bases between. Germline V gene lookup returns CDR1 SGHRS and CDR2 YFSETQ. The CDR3 runs to 14 residues. As DNA, the CDR3 is TGCGCCAGCAAGGTATCGGGGGTCGCAGATACGCAGTATTTT. Protein sequence: CASKVSGVADTQYF.